The 24 T cell receptor beta chains in this list originate from one sample, sequenced in a study of blood T cell repertoires in COVID-19. This table comes from immunoSEQ multiplex PCR, and its TCRdb copy is limited to in-frame clones, with some not included. The sample lists approximately 200,000 clones, around four fifths seen once, with under 5.5% in the top ten. Material for sequencing was peripheral blood. Receptors were obtained from a woman in her 30s with acute or convalescent COVID-19.

This chain's CDR3 is CASSLGTRSYNEQFF. CDR3 sequence (DNA): TGTGCCAGCAGCCTAGGGACTCGCTCCTACAATGAGCAGTTCTTC. The chain couples TRBV7-9 to TRBJ2-1; perhaps TRBD2 as D (6 bases). The CDR3 loop spans 15 amino acids. Between the trimmed V and J ends, which lost 5 bases and 0 bases, there was a span of 11 bases. Germline assignment: CDR1 SEHNR and CDR2 FQNEAQ (reference sequence).

This rearrangement joins TRBV28 to TRBJ2-6, with TRBD2 as a possible D gene (5 bases). There are 18 residues in the CDR3. Germline V gene data show CDR1 as MDHEN and CDR2 as SYDVKM. V dropped 7 bases and J dropped 3 bases, with 22 bases sitting between them. CDR3 sequence (DNA): TGTGCCAGCACCCGCGCGGTGAGGCGGCGGGTTGGGGCCAACGTCCTGACTTTC. Protein: CASTRAVRRRVGANVLTF. The whole variable domain, filled in from reference TRBV28 and TRBJ2-6, reads DVKVTQSSRYLVKRTGEKVFLECVQDMDHENMFWYRQDPGLGLRLIYFSYDVKMKEKGDIPEGYSVSREKKERFSLILESASTNQTSMYLCASTRAVRRRVGANVLTFGAGSRLTVL.

A single count supports this clone. This rearrangement joins TRBV28 to TRBJ1-1; TRBD1 is a possible D gene (5 bases). V was pared by 7 bases and J by 8 bases, with 20 bases between. CDR3 length equals 14 residues. Germline V CDR1 and CDR2: MDHEN, SYDVKM. Written as DNA, the CDR3 is TGTGCCAGCACCCTGCGGACACGGGCACCCGAAGCTTTCTTT. It yields the protein CASTLRTRAPEAFF. Filled out from reference TRBV28 and TRBJ1-1, the complete variable domain reads DVKVTQSSRYLVKRTGEKVFLECVQDMDHENMFWYRQDPGLGLRLIYFSYDVKMKEKGDIPEGYSVSREKKERFSLILESASTNQTSMYLCASTLRTRAPEAFFGQGTRLTVV.

This clone has just a few counts. The junction does not match germline at one end; this may be a read error. The chain joins TRBV28 to TRBJ1-1; D may be TRBD1 (6 bases). Looked up from germline, CDR1 is MDHEN and CDR2 is SYDVKM. There are 14 residues in the CDR3. CDR3 in amino acids: CASSLIMGRGQDLF. DNA of the CDR3: TGTGCCAGCAGTTTAATAATGGGCAGGGGCCAGGATCTCTTT.

CDR3 sequence (DNA): TGTGCCAGCAGCCTGGGATCTAGCTTCAGGAGGAATGAGCAGTTCTTC. It encodes CASSLGSSFRRNEQFF. The chain is built from TRBV7-2 and TRBJ2-1, with a possible D match to TRBD2 (5 bases). Germline CDR1 SGHTA, CDR2 FQGNSA. This CDR3 is 16 amino acids long. V lost 5 bases and J lost 7, with 21 bases in between.

In this sample, this clone turned up a few times. The chain is built from TRBV28 and TRBJ2-7; D gene unclear. CDR3 size: 12 residues. V lost 3 bases, J lost 5 bases, and 8 bases lay in between. Germline CDR1 reads MDHEN; CDR2 reads SYDVKM. The CDR3 loop reads CASSLSRNEQYF. The CDR3 DNA sequence: TGTGCCAGCAGTTTGTCTAGAAACGAGCAGTACTTC.

CDR3 sequence reads: CASSSSGSSGKSYEQYF. As DNA, the CDR3 is TGTGCCAGCAGCTCCAGCGGGTCTAGCGGGAAATCCTACGAGCAGTACTTC. The rearrangement links TRBV28 to TRBJ2-7; 9 bases map to TRBD2. CDR3 length equals 17 residues. The germline CDR1 and CDR2 sequences are MDHEN and SYDVKM. V lost 6 bases and J lost 1; bases outside the gene matches: 13.

The chain has TRBV4-2 and TRBJ1-4; D ambiguous. This CDR3 comprises 15 residues. In germline, CDR1 is LGHNA, CDR2 YNFKEQ. V lost 1 base, J lost 8 bases, and 14 bases lay in between. As DNA, the CDR3 is TGTGCCAGCAGCCAAGGGGGAGTCCGCTACGAAAAACTGTTTTTT. Translating gives CASSQGGVRYEKLFF.

This chain uses TRBV27 with TRBJ2-7; 8 nucleotides line up with TRBD2. CDR1 MNHEY and CDR2 SMNVEV come from the germline V gene (reference sequence). With V trimmed by 6 bases and J by 3 bases, 7 bases remained unmatched. The CDR3 totals 14 residues. As DNA, the CDR3 is TGTGCCAGCAGCCACATCGGGGGGGACTACGAGCAGTACTTC. The encoded protein is CASSHIGGDYEQYF.

V and J are TRBV9 and TRBJ2-1; 9 nucleotides align to TRBD2. CDR1 SGDLS and CDR2 YYNGEE come from the germline V gene. V was pared by 4 bases and J by 8 bases, with 10 bases of the junction left unmatched. This CDR3 has 15 residues. The CDR3 reads CASSPPAGGPDEQFF. The CDR3 DNA is TGTGCCAGCAGCCCGCCCGCGGGGGGGCCCGATGAGCAGTTCTTC.

The V call is TRBV7-9, the J call TRBJ1-2; no definite D call. Trimming left V 5 bases short and J 7 bases short, with 17 bases between. The CDR3 sequence is 14 residues long. From germline, CDR1 is SEHNR and CDR2 FQNEAQ (reference sequence). CDR3 region: CASSPETPLGGYTF. CDR3 sequence (DNA): TGTGCCAGCAGCCCGGAGACCCCGTTAGGTGGCTACACCTTC.

The genes are TRBV7-3 and TRBJ2-7; 11 bases map to TRBD2. CDR3 length: 15 amino acids. Germline V gene data show CDR1 as SGHTA and CDR2 as FQGTGA. V shed 5 bases and J 6 bases; nucleotides not matched to a gene: 9. As DNA, the CDR3 is TGTGCCAGCAGCACTCTAGCGGGGGGATACTTCGAGCAGTACTTC. Translating it yields CASSTLAGGYFEQYF.

The chain carries TRBV30 and TRBJ2-7, with 9 bases identical to TRBD2. This CDR3 contains 13 residues. V trimming: 4 bases; J trimming: 3 bases; junction bases outside the gene matches: 4. Per germline, CDR1 GTSNPN and CDR2 SVGIG (reference sequence). CDR3 coding DNA: TGTGCCTGGACCAGCGGGGGGTTCTACGAGCAGTACTTC. Translation gives CAWTSGGFYEQYF.

The J gene is TRBJ2-7, the V gene TRBV29-1, with 9 bases that match TRBD2. V was clipped by 6 bases and J by 3 bases; unmatched bases: 9. This CDR3 spans 14 amino acids. Germline CDR1 reads SQVTM; CDR2 reads ANQGSEA. CDR3 nucleotide sequence: TGCAGCGTAACCATGACTAGCGGTGTCTACGAGCAGTACTTC. Protein: CSVTMTSGVYEQYF.

V usage is TRBV29-1 and J usage is TRBJ2-1; 9 bases line up with TRBD2. The germline gives CDR1 SQVTM, CDR2 ANQGSEA. This CDR3 contains 14 residues. With 5 bases clipped from V and 7 bases from J, the junction kept 9 bases outside the gene matches. In nucleotides, the CDR3 is TGCAGCGTTATTGATAGCGGGAGTATTAATGAGCAGTTCTTC. The encoded protein is CSVIDSGSINEQFF.

The chain combines TRBV7-9 with TRBJ2-4; possible D gene TRBD1, 5 bases. This CDR3 comprises 13 residues. Trimming removed 2 bases from V and 5 bases from J, with 7 bases in between. Germline-derived CDR1 and CDR2 are SEHNR and FQNEAQ (reference sequence). CDR3 nucleotides: TGTGCCAGCAGCTTATTACAGGAAAACATTCAGTACTTC. This sequence encodes CASSLLQENIQYF. Full variable domain (outside the CDR3, taken from reference TRBV7-9 and TRBJ2-4): DTGVSQNPRHKITKRGQNVTFRCDPISEHNRLYWYRQTLGQGPEFLTYFQNEAQLEKSRLLSDRFSAERPKGSFSTLEIQRTEQGDSAMYLCASSLLQENIQYFGAGTRLSVL.

This clone was seen a few times. CDR3 sequence reads: CASSPPRGTNTEAFF. The CDR3 DNA reads TGTGCCAGCAGCCCGCCCAGGGGAACGAACACTGAAGCTTTCTTT. The chain couples TRBV7-9 to TRBJ1-1; tentative D call: TRBD1 (6 bases). V was clipped by 5 bases and J by 1 base, with 14 bases between them. Germline CDR1 reads SEHNR; CDR2 reads FQNEAQ (reference sequence). CDR3 length: 15 amino acids.

V gene TRBV30 combines with J gene TRBJ1-1; possibly TRBD1 for D (6 bases). CDR1 is GTSNPN, CDR2 SVGIG, per germline (reference sequence). The CDR3 totals 14 residues. V was pared by 8 bases and J by 4 bases, with 20 bases between. As DNA, the CDR3 is TGTGCCGCCGACAGGTTCGGTGGCGTCACTGAAGCTTTCTTT. Its translation is CAADRFGGVTEAFF.

The chain couples TRBV5-1 to TRBJ1-1; D is undetermined. From germline, CDR1 is SGHRS and CDR2 YFSETQ. The length of the CDR3 is 13 residues. Trimming pared 0 bases from V and 7 bases from J, leaving 10 bases between. CDR3 nucleotides: TGCGCCAGCAGCTTGGATTGGAGCATTGAAGCTTTCTTT. Translation: CASSLDWSIEAFF. Supplemented by reference TRBV5-1 and TRBJ1-1, the full variable domain reads KAGVTQTPRYLIKTRGQQVTLSCSPISGHRSVSWYQQTPGQGLQFLFEYFSETQRNKGNFPGRFSGRQFSNSRSEMNVSTLELGDSALYLCASSLDWSIEAFFGQGTRLTVV.

The genes are TRBV28 and TRBJ1-1; 11 positions match TRBD1. With 6 bases clipped from V and 10 bases from J, the junction kept 10 bases outside the gene matches. Per the germline V gene, CDR1 is MDHEN and CDR2 is SYDVKM. The CDR3 has 14 amino acids. The chain's CDR3 is CASRGTGGAGAAFF. In DNA form, the CDR3 reads TGTGCCAGCAGGGGGACAGGGGGAGCAGGGGCAGCTTTCTTT.

This rearrangement joins TRBV5-6 to TRBJ2-5; D is perhaps TRBD1 (6 bases). Trimming stripped 3 bases from V and 5 bases from J, with 11 bases between. CDR1 SGHDT and CDR2 YYEEEE come from the germline V gene. The CDR3 totals 13 residues. This chain's CDR3 is CASSYTGRETQYF. The DNA of the CDR3 is TGTGCCAGCAGCTACACAGGGCGGGAGACCCAGTACTTC.

The chain links TRBV7-2 to TRBJ1-2; D unclear. Trimming left V 1 base short and J 7 bases short, with 19 bases between. This CDR3 has 16 amino acids. CDR1 is SGHTA, CDR2 FQGNSA, per germline. The CDR3 is CASSLVAGPPGSGYTF. CDR3 in DNA: TGTGCCAGCAGCTTAGTCGCAGGACCGCCGGGAAGTGGCTACACCTTC.

In nucleotides, the CDR3 is TGTGCCAGCAGTCCAGGGGACGGGAGGCCACTCACAGATACGCAGTATTTT. The encoded protein is CASSPGDGRPLTDTQYF. This rearrangement joins TRBV7-9 to TRBJ2-3, with a possible D match to TRBD2 (7 bases). This CDR3 comprises 17 residues. Germline-derived CDR1 and CDR2 are SEHNR and FQNEAQ (reference sequence). Trimming pared 6 bases from V and 2 bases from J, leaving 21 bases between. The full variable domain, its missing parts supplied by reference TRBV7-9 and TRBJ2-3, is DTGVSQNPRHKITKRGQNVTFRCDPISEHNRLYWYRQTLGQGPEFLTYFQNEAQLEKSRLLSDRFSAERPKGSFSTLEIQRTEQGDSAMYLCASSPGDGRPLTDTQYFGPGTRLTVL.

The rearrangement joins TRBV9 to TRBJ2-1, with 7 bases that match TRBD1. The ends lost 3 bases at V and 4 bases at J; junction bases unmatched: 4. Germline V lookup: CDR1 SGDLS, CDR2 YYNGEE. The CDR3 runs 14 residues. DNA for the CDR3: TGTGCCAGCAGCGCCCGGGACAGTTACAATGAGCAGTTCTTC. Translating gives CASSARDSYNEQFF.